These 5 T cell receptor beta chains were all obtained from the same sample, sequenced in a study of blood T cell repertoires in COVID-19. Clones were sequenced by immunoSEQ multiplex PCR, and TCRdb holds only the in-frame ones, with some missing. The table has over 85,000 clones, about 87% seen once. Material: peripheral blood. The receptors were sampled from a human donor in a cohort sampled during active COVID-19.

In DNA form, the CDR3 reads TGTGCCGTGCGGGGCGGGAGTGTTGTCACCGGGGAGCTGTTTTTT. Translation: CAVRGGSVVTGELFF. The chain uses TRBV28 and TRBJ2-2, with 7 bases identical to TRBD2. Germline CDR1 is MDHEN and CDR2 is SYDVKM. The V and J ends lost 11 bases and 4 bases, in that order; junction bases with no gene match: 13. This CDR3 contains 15 residues. Full variable domain (rest looked up from reference TRBV28 and TRBJ2-2): DVKVTQSSRYLVKRTGEKVFLECVQDMDHENMFWYRQDPGLGLRLIYFSYDVKMKEKGDIPEGYSVSREKKERFSLILESASTNQTSMYLCAVRGGSVVTGELFFGEGSRLTVL.

The J gene is TRBJ2-1, the V gene TRBV6-5, with 11 bases lining up with TRBD2. The CDR3 consists of 15 residues. The germline gives CDR1 MNHEY, CDR2 SVGAGI. CDR3 sequence (DNA): TGTGGGACCCGGGAACTAGCGGGAGTTGGGTCGGAGCAGTTCTTC. Protein sequence: CGTRELAGVGSEQFF.

The chain recombines TRBV5-6 with TRBJ2-7; possible D gene TRBD2, 6 bases. The CDR3 sequence is 15 residues long. V dropped 0 bases and J dropped 4 bases, with 14 bases sitting between them. Germline V gene lookup returns CDR1 SGHDT and CDR2 YYEEEE. The CDR3 nucleotides read TGTGCCAGCAGCTTGGGGTACGGGGGAGCATACGAGCAGTACTTC. This gives the protein CASSLGYGGAYEQYF.

This clone is medium-sized. The chain links TRBV7-9 to TRBJ1-4, with D possibly TRBD1 on 5 matching bases. Trimming stripped 5 bases from V and 7 bases from J, with 17 bases between. The CDR3 sequence is 15 residues long. Looked up from germline, CDR1 is SEHNR and CDR2 is FQNEAQ (reference sequence). CDR3 residues: CASSPDGPGGEKLFF. The CDR3 coding sequence is TGTGCCAGCAGCCCGGACGGGCCCGGGGGTGAAAAACTGTTTTTT.

This chain joins TRBV10-3 and TRBJ1-5, with 7 bases aligning to TRBD1. This CDR3 comprises 14 residues. The V gene end was trimmed by 4 bases and the J gene end by 5 bases; junction bases not matched to a gene: 5. Germline CDR1 and CDR2: ENHRY and SYGVKD. This CDR3 is CAISGKTGDQPQHF. The CDR3 DNA follows: TGTGCCATCAGTGGAAAAACAGGGGATCAGCCCCAGCATTTT.